One sample yielded the 17 T cell receptor beta chains listed below, sequenced in a study of Ad26.COV2.S vaccination and SARS-CoV-2 variants. Assay: immunoSEQ multiplex PCR; the TCRdb copy retains only in-frame clones and omits some. The sample yields some 180,000 clones, 87% seen once. The sequences come from peripheral blood, collected after recovery from COVID-19. The receptors stem from a human donor who had recovered from COVID-19.

A few counts support this clone. One junction end disagrees with the germline gene, perhaps due to a read error. J is TRBJ1-2 and V is TRBV7-3; D call uncertain. Germline V CDR1 and CDR2: SGHTA, FQGTGA. CDR3 length: 12 amino acids. CDR3 sequence: CASSPRIGDLSF. DNA for the CDR3: TGTGCCAGCAGCCCCCGTATCGGGGATCTCTCCTTC. Together with reference TRBV7-3 and TRBJ1-2, the CDR3 gives the full variable domain: GAGVSQTPSNKVTEKGKYVELRCDPISGHTALYWYRQSLGQGPEFLIYFQGTGAADDSGLPNDRFFAVRPEGSVSTLKIQRTERGDSAVYLCASSPRIGDLSFGSGTRLTVV.

This rearrangement joins TRBV6-1 to TRBJ2-7, with 11 bases aligning to TRBD1. Germline V gene lookup returns CDR1 MNHNS and CDR2 SASEGT. The CDR3 extends over 14 amino acids. V lost 6 bases, J lost 7 bases, and 8 bases stayed unmatched. DNA for the CDR3: TGTGCCAGCAGCTACCTGGGGACAGGGGGGGAGCAGTACTTC. It is translated as CASSYLGTGGEQYF.

The rearrangement joins TRBV19 to TRBJ2-2, with 9 bases aligning to TRBD1. There are 17 residues in the CDR3. V gave up 5 bases and J gave up 3 bases; unmatched junction bases: 10. The germline gives CDR1 LNHDA, CDR2 SQIVND (reference sequence). The CDR3 region has the DNA TGTGCCAGTAGTCCCTACAGGGGGCGAGAGGACACCGGGGAGCTGTTTTTT. Translating gives CASSPYRGREDTGELFF.

V and J are TRBV4-2 and TRBJ1-2, with D maybe TRBD1 (5 bases). Germline CDR1 is LGHNA and CDR2 is YNFKEQ. The CDR3 loop spans 15 amino acids. The V end lost 1 base, the J end lost 0 bases, and 9 bases lay between the germline ends. The CDR3 DNA reads TGTGCCAGCAGCCAAGGGCAAGGGGCTAACTATGGCTACACCTTC. It yields the protein CASSQGQGANYGYTF.

This clone was observed once. This chain joins TRBV10-2 and TRBJ2-3, with D unclear. V gave up 2 bases and J gave up 6 bases, with 15 bases separating them. Per the germline V gene, CDR1 is WSHSY and CDR2 is SAAADI. The CDR3 spans 15 residues. The CDR3 nucleotides are TGCGCCAGCAGTGAGGAGAATGCGTCCAGGGATACGCAGTATTTT. It specifies CASSEENASRDTQYF.

V gene TRBV11-2 combines with J gene TRBJ2-7; D not resolved. V was pared by 0 bases and J by 0 bases, with 6 bases between. The CDR3 sequence is 14 residues long. CDR1 and CDR2 from the germline V gene are SGHAT and FQNNGV. The CDR3 region is CASSLESLSYEQYF. The CDR3 nucleotides read TGTGCCAGCAGCTTAGAATCGCTCTCCTACGAGCAGTACTTC.

The V gene is TRBV6-5, the J gene TRBJ1-2; the match to TRBD1 covers 7 bases. Trimming cost V 3 bases and J 4 bases; bases outside gene matches: 11. Looked up from germline, CDR1 is MNHEY and CDR2 is SVGAGI. This CDR3 has 16 residues. The CDR3 here is CASSYSGQEAIYGYTF. CDR3 nucleotides: TGTGCCAGCAGTTATTCCGGACAGGAGGCTATCTATGGCTACACCTTC.

The V gene is TRBV19, the J gene TRBJ1-2, with 9 bases aligning to TRBD1. Per the germline V gene, CDR1 is LNHDA and CDR2 is SQIVND (reference sequence). The V and J ends lost 5 bases and 5 bases, in that order; junction bases with no gene match: 3. This CDR3 comprises 13 residues. The CDR3, as DNA: TGTGCCAGTAGTCCGGGACAGGGATATGGCTACACCTTC. It specifies CASSPGQGYGYTF. Combining the CDR3 with reference TRBV19 and TRBJ1-2 gives the whole variable domain DGGITQSPKYLFRKEGQNVTLSCEQNLNHDAMYWYRQDPGQGLRLIYYSQIVNDFQKGDIAEGYSVSREKKESFPLTVTSAQKNPTAFYLCASSPGQGYGYTFGSGTRLTVV.

V usage is TRBV5-6 and J usage is TRBJ1-5; TRBD1 aligns across 8 bases. The germline gives CDR1 SGHDT, CDR2 YYEEEE. The CDR3 spans 16 residues. Germline trimming cut 0 bases from V and 6 bases from J; bases unmatched to any gene: 8. This CDR3 reads CASSLDAGGRSQPQHF. The CDR3 DNA sequence: TGTGCCAGCAGCTTGGATGCAGGGGGCAGGAGTCAGCCCCAGCATTTT. Using reference TRBV5-6 and TRBJ1-5 for the parts outside the CDR3, the full variable domain is DAGVTQSPTHLIKTRGQQVTLRCSPKSGHDTVSWYQQALGQGPQFIFQYYEEEERQRGNFPDRFSGHQFPNYSSELNVNALLLGDSALYLCASSLDAGGRSQPQHFGDGTRLSIL.

The gene calls are TRBV28 and TRBJ1-3, with D possibly TRBD1 on 5 matching bases. CDR3 length: 16 residues. Looked up from germline, CDR1 is MDHEN and CDR2 is SYDVKM. The V end was cut by 4 bases, the J end by 7 bases, with 20 bases between. CDR3: CASSSAGEPLGNTIYF. The CDR3 coding sequence is TGTGCCAGCAGTTCGGCGGGGGAGCCGTTAGGGAACACCATATATTTT.

The chain employs TRBV14 and TRBJ2-7, with TRBD2 matching 9 bases. V dropped 0 bases and J dropped 3; count of bases not matched to a gene: 6. This CDR3 is built from 16 residues. Germline V lookup: CDR1 SGHDN, CDR2 FVKESK. The CDR3 DNA follows: TGTGCCAGCAGCCAAGAGGGCGCTAGCGGGGTCTACGAGCAGTACTTC. Amino acid sequence: CASSQEGASGVYEQYF.

Remarks on this clone: This may be a read error: a much more frequent sequence differs by one nucleotide. The J gene is TRBJ1-1, the V gene TRBV6-1, with D uncertain. This CDR3 region has 13 residues. Trimming shortened V by 6 bases and J by 0 bases, and 8 bases separated the two germline ends. Germline lookup yields CDR1 MNHNS and CDR2 SASEGT. The CDR3 region has the DNA TGTGCCAGCAGCTTAGAGATGAACACTGAAGCTTTCTTT. Translating gives CASSLEMNTEAFF.

The V call is TRBV7-2, the J call TRBJ2-3; D gene ambiguous. V was shortened by 5 bases and J by 2 bases, with 2 bases between the two germline ends. Germline CDR1 and CDR2: SGHTA and FQGNSA. The CDR3 is made up of 11 amino acids. The CDR3 nucleotides read TGTGCCAGCAGCCACACAGATACGCAGTATTTT. It encodes CASSHTDTQYF.

The CDR3, as DNA: TGTGCCAGCAGCCCAGGACTGTTAAGATGGGACACTGAAGCTTTCTTT. Its protein product is CASSPGLLRWDTEAFF. The rearrangement uses TRBV28 and TRBJ1-1, with unresolved D. In germline, CDR1 is MDHEN, CDR2 SYDVKM. The CDR3 is 16 amino acids. The V end was cut by 6 bases, the J end by 3 bases, with 20 bases between.

The rearrangement joins TRBV5-6 to TRBJ1-3; D unresolved. Germline values: CDR1 SGHDT, CDR2 YYEEEE. The CDR3 length is 18 residues. The germline V and J ends were trimmed by 0 bases and 3 bases, with 19 bases remaining between them. The CDR3 loop reads CASSLVSGGRMGGNTIYF. The CDR3 DNA reads as TGTGCCAGCAGCTTGGTCTCGGGTGGAAGAATGGGTGGAAACACCATATATTTT.

The chain joins TRBV5-1 to TRBJ2-5; D ambiguous. Trimming left V 2 bases short and J 4 bases short, with 9 bases between. This CDR3 is built from 13 residues. The germline gives CDR1 SGHRS, CDR2 YFSETQ. CDR3: CASSFRALETQYF. CDR3 DNA sequence: TGCGCCAGCAGCTTCCGGGCCCTAGAGACCCAGTACTTC.

To note about this clone: Distinct nucleotide sequences in the sample also encode this CDR3. This rearrangement joins TRBV4-1 to TRBJ2-1; 7 nucleotides match TRBD2. CDR1 and CDR2 from the germline V gene are MGHRA and YSYEKL. The CDR3 loop spans 16 amino acids. Trimming at V came to 0 bases and at J to 4 bases, leaving 6 bases not matched to a gene. The CDR3 region is CASSQEGTSDYNEQFF. For the CDR3, the DNA is TGCGCCAGCAGCCAAGAAGGCACTAGCGATTACAATGAGCAGTTCTTC.